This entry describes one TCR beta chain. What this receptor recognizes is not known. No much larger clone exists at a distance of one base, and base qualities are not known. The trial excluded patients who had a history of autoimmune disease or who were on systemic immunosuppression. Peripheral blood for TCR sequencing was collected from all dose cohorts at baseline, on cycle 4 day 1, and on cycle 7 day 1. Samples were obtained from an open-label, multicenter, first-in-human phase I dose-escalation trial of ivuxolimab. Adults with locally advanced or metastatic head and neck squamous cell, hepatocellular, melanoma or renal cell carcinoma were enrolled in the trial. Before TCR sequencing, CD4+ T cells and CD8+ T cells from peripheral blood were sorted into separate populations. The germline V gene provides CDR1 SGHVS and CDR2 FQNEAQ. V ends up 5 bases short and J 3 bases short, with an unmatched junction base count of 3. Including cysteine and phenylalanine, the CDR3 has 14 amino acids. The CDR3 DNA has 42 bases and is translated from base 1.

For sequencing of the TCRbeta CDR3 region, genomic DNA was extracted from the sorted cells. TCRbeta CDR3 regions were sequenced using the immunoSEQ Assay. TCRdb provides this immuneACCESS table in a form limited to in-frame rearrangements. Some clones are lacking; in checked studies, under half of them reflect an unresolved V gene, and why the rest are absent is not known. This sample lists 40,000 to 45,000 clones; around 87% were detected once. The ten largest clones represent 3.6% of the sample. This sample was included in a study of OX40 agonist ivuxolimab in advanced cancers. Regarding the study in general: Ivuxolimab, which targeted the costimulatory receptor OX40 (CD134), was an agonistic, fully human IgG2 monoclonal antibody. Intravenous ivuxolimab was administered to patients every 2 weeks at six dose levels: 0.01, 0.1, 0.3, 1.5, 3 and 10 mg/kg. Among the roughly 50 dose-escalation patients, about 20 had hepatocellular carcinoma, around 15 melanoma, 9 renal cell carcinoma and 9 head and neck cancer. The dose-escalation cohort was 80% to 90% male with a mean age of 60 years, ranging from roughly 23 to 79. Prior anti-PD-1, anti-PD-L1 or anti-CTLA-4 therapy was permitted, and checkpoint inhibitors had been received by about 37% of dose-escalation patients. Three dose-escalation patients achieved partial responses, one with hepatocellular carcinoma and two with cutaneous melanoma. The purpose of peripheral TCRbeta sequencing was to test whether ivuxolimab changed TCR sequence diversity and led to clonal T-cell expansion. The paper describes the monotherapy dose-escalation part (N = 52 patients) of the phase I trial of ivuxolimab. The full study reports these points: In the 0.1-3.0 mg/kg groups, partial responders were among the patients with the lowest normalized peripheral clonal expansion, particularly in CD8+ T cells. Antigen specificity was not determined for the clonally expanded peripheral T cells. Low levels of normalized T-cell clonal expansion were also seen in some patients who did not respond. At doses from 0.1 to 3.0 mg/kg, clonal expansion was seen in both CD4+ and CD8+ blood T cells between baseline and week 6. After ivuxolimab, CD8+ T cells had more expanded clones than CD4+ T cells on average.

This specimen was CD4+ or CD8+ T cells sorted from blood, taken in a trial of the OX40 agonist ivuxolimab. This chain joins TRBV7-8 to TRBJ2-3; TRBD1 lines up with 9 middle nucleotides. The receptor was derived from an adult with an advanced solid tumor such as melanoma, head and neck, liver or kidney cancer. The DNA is TGTGCCAGCAGCCAGGGACAGGGAACAGATACGCAGTATTTT. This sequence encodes CASSQGQGTDTQYF. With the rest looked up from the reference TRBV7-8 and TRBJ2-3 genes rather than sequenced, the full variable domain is GAGVSQSPRYKVAKRGQDVALRCDPISGHVSLFWYQQALGQGPEFLTYFQNEAQLDKSGLPSDRFFAERPEGSVSTLKIQRTQQEDSAVYLCASSQGQGTDTQYFGPGTRLTVL.